This TCR beta chain was recovered during a study of T cell responses to AZD1222 COVID-19 vaccine (dated by TCRdb to about 2021). With respect to the entire study: AZD1222 recipients given second doses at about 4 weeks or at about 12 weeks were pooled, since spike-specific TCR depth and breadth were not found to differ between the two schedules. TCR sequencing was performed for roughly 250 trial participants, of whom 207 were given two doses of AZD1222 and some 26 were given two doses of MenACWY control vaccine. Trial participants were enrolled by age into subgroups of 18-55, 56-69 and 70-plus years, and around 140, 26 and 57 TCR-sequenced participants, respectively, were included in these subgroups. Study-wide findings and limitations: Because no samples from the day 14 peak response were available, repertoires could be characterized only after the peak T cell response. CD4 TCRs associated with the vaccine covered the entire spike protein, and the dominant responses were in regions 160-218 and 743-854. Conclusions about previously exposed vaccinees are limited, since just five to seven AZD1222 recipients were seropositive for SARS-CoV-2 at baseline. After two AZD1222 doses, both the breadth and the depth of spike-specific TCRs were significantly higher than at day 0 and than in MenACWY recipients. Epitopes outside the regions mutated in the B.1.351 and B.1.1.7 variants were reportedly recognized by nearly half of the unique spike-specific TCRs. Participants were mostly white British, with more females than males. The authors suggested clonal diversity may have been underestimated. In the small 56-69-year group, the increase in depth fell short of significance, most likely because of low power.

The CDR3 regions of human TCRbeta chains were subjected to immunosequencing. Per the original workflow: TCRs in the repertoires were matched against a reference library of SARS-CoV-2-specific TCRs that had been generated with the MIRA antigen-specificity platform. Breadth was defined as the fraction of unique TCRs that were SARS-CoV-2-associated. Depth was defined as the fraction of total T cells that were SARS-CoV-2-associated. Each spike-specific TCR was assigned to its reactive spike region and to a CD4 or CD8 class using the MIRA data. Log10-transformed breadth and depth values were compared by one-way ANOVA with Sidak's multiple comparisons tests. Not all clones reach the TCRdb copy of this immuneACCESS table, which keeps in-frame sequences only. Checked studies attribute under half of the gap to unresolved V genes and leave the rest unexplained. V and J calls and clone size come straight from that table; D and trimming were deduced from the DNA. A total of 90,000 to 150,000 clones appear in this sample, roughly 90% of them only once. Less than 4% of the sample is taken by the ten largest.

Turning to this clone: Its antigen remains undetermined. No base quality values were provided; no much bigger clone lies one nucleotide off.

What this sample's time point label stands for: baseline before first vaccination. Vaccinee samples were obtained from the UK trials COV001 and COV002, which included a single-blind randomized controlled phase 2/3 trial of AZD1222 (ChAdOx1 nCoV-19) in healthy adults. For TCRbeta chain sequencing, PBMC samples from trial participants were taken at day 0 and at day 28 after the second dose. The sequencing here drew on peripheral blood, taken on day 0 of AZD1222 vaccination. The source is an adult in good health.

In nucleotides, the sequence is TGTGCCAGCAGCGAGGACAGGGGAAATGGCTACACCTTC. It specifies CASSEDRGNGYTF. The rearrangement combines TRBV5-4 with TRBJ1-2; TRBD1 lines up with 9 middle nucleotides. As encoded in the germline V gene (reference sequence), CDR1 is SGHNT while CDR2 is YYREEE. V is pruned by 4 bases and J by 6 bases, leaving 4 bases of the junction without a gene match. The CDR3 holds 13 amino acids from the cysteine to the phenylalanine. The sequence is cut down to CDR3 DNA, 39 bases in frame from base 1.